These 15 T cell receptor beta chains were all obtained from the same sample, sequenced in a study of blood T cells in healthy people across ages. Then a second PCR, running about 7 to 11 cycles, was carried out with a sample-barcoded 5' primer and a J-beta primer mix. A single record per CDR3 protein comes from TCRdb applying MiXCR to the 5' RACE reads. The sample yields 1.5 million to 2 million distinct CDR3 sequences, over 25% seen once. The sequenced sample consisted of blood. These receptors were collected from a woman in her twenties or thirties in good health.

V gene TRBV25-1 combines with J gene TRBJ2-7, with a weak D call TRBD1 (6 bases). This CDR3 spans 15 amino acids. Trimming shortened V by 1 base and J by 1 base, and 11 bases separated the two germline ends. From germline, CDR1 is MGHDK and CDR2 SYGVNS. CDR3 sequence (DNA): TGTGCCAGCAGTGAATTCGGTCAGGGGTCCTACGAGCAGTACTTC. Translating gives CASSEFGQGSYEQYF.

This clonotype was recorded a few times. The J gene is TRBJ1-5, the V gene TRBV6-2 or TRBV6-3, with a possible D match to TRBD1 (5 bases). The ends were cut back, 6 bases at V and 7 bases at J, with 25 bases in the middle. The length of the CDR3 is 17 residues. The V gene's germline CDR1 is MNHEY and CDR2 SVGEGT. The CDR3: CASSPEGAAYTRQPQHF. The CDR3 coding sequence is TGTGCCAGCAGCCCGGAAGGGGCGGCCTACACGCGACAGCCCCAGCATTTT.

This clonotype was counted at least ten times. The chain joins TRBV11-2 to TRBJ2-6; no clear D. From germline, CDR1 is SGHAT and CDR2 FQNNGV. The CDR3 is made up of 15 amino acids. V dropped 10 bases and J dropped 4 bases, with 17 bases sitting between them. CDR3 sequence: CAISPPGAGANVLTF. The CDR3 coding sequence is TGTGCCATCAGTCCCCCCGGCGCCGGGGCCAACGTCCTGACTTTC. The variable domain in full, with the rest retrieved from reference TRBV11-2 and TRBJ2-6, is EAGVAQSPRYKIIEKRQSVAFWCNPISGHATLYWYQQILGQGPKLLIQFQNNGVVDDSQLPKDRFSAERLKGVDSTLKIQPAKLEDSAVYLCAISPPGAGANVLTFGAGSRLTVL.

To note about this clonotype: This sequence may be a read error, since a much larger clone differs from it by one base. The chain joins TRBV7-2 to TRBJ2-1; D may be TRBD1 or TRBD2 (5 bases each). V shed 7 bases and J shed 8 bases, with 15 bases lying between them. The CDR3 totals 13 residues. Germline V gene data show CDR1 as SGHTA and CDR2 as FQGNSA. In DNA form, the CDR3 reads TGTGCCAGCAACCGGGACGCCGGGGATGAGCAGTTCTTC. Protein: CASNRDAGDEQFF.

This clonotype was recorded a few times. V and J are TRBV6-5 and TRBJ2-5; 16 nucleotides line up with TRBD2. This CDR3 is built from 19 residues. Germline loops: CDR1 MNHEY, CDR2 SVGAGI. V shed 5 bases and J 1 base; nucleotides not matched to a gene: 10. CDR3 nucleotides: TGTGCCAGCAGTACTACTGGGACTAGCGGGGGGGCTTTCCAAGAGACCCAGTACTTC. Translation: CASSTTGTSGGAFQETQYF.

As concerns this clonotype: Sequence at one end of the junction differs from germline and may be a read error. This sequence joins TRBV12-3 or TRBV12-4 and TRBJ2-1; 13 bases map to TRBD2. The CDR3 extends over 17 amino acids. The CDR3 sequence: CASGWRPGLAGANEQFF. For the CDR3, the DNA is TGTGCCAGCGGATGGAGACCCGGACTAGCGGGGGCCAATGAGCAATTCTTC.

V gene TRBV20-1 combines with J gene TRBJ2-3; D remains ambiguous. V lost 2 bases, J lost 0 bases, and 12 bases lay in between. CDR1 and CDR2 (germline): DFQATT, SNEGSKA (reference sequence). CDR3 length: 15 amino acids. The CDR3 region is CSARQIGSSTDTQYF. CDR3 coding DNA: TGCAGTGCTAGACAAATTGGGTCTAGCACAGATACGCAGTATTTT.

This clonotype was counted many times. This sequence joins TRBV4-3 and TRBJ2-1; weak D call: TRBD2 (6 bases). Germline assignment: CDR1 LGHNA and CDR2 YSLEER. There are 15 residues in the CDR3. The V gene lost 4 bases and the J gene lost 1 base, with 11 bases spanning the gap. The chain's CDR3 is CASSRLRESYNEQFF. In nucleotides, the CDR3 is TGCGCCAGCAGCCGACTACGGGAGTCCTACAATGAGCAGTTCTTC.

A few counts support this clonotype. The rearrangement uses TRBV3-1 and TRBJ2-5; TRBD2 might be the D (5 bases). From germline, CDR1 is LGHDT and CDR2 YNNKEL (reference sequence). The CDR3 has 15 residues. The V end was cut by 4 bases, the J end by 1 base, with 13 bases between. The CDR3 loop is CASSPVRGTQETQYF. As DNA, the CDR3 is TGTGCCAGCAGCCCAGTCCGGGGAACCCAAGAGACCCAGTACTTC.

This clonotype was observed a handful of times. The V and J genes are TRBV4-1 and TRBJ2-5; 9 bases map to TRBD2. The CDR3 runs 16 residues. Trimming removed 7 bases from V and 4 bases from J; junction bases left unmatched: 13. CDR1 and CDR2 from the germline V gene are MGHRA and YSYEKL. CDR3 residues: CASNHPIAGEGETQYF. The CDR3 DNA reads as TGCGCCAGCAACCACCCTATAGCGGGAGAGGGAGAGACCCAGTACTTC.

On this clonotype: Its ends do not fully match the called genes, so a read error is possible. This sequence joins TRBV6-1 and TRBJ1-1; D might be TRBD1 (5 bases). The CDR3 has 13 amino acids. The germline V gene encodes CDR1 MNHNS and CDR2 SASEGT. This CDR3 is CASSEDMNTEAFF. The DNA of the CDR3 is TGTGCCAGTAGTGAGGACATGAACACTGAAGCTTTCTTT.

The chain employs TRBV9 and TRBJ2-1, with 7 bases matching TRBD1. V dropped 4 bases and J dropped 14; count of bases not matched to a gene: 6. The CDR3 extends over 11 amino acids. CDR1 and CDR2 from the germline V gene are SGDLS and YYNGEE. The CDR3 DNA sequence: TGTGCCAGCAGCTCACCGGGACAGAAGTTCTTC. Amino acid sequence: CASSSPGQKFF.

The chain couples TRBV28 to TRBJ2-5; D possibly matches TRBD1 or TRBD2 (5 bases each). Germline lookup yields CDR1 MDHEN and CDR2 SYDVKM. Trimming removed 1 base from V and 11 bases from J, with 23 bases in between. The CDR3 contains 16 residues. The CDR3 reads CASSLSRVRMGDEQYF. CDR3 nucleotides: TGTGCCAGCAGTTTATCCAGGGTTCGGATGGGGGATGAGCAGTACTTC.

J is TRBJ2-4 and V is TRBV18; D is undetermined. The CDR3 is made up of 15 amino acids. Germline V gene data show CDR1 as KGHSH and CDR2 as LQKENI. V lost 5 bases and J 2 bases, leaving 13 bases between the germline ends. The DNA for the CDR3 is TGTGCCAGCTCATCTACACCGTCGTCCAAAAACATTCAGTACTTC. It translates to CASSSTPSSKNIQYF.

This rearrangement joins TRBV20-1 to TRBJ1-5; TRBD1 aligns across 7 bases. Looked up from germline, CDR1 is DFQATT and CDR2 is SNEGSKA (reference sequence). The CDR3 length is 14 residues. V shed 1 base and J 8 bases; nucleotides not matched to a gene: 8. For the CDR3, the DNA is TGCAGTGCTAGAGGCGACAGGGATTTGGAGCCCCAGCATTTT. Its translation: CSARGDRDLEPQHF.